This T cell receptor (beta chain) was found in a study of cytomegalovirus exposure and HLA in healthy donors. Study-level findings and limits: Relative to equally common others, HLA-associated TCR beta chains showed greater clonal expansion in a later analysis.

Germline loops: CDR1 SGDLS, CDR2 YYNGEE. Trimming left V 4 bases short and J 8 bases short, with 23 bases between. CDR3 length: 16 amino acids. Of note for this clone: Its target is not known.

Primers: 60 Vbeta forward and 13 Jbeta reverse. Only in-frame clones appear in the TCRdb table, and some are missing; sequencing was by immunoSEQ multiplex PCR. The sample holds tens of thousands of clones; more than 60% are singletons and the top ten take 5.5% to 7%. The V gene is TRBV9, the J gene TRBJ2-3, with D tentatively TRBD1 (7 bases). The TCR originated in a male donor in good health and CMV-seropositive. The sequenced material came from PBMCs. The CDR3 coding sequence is TGTGCCAGCAGCTCCCCCAGGGGGGACCCGGTGGGTACGCAGTATTTT. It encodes CASSSPRGDPVGTQYF.